The source of this T cell receptor (beta chain) is a study of T cell repertoires in cytomegalovirus infection (dated by TCRdb to about 2019). With respect to the entire study: Because public TCR beta signatures pointed to carriage of CMV infection together with the matching HLA type, the HLA type of each donor mattered for the analysis.

CDR1 and CDR2 (SGHTA, FQGNSA) derive from the germline V gene. V is cut by 3 bases and J by 1 base, and the space between the germline ends is 9 bases. From its cysteine to its phenylalanine, the CDR3 spans 15 amino acids. This entry keeps only the CDR3 DNA: 45 bases, framed from base 1. There are many counts of this clonotype. Its specific antigen is unknown. No clone much larger than this one lies a single base away; base qualities are absent. TCRdb records Illumina HiSeq 1500 as the sequencer. TCRdb handled the public reads itself, with Q25 trimming in fastp and clone calling in MiXCR, and kept productive beta chains. Here each entry gathers all rows of one CDR3 protein and keeps the most common genes and DNA. The sample table records approximately 500,000 distinct CDR3 sequences; 26% of these occur just once. The ten largest clones capture around 14% of the sample. What the authors observed across the whole study: In both this cohort and an independent approximately 400-donor cohort, the cumulative frequency of public TCR beta family members distinguished carriers of CMV infection plus the relevant HLA type. The ex vivo response was dominated by HLA-C-restricted CMV-specific TCR beta clonotypes, which also provided the single most frequent clonotype in two of eight donors.

The sequence was collected from a human donor in good health (CMV status not recorded). Some clones in this sample may be carry-over from other donors' samples. Specimen: PBMCs. The rearranged segments are TRBV7-2 and TRBJ2-2; 5 matching bases give a weak D call of TRBD2. CDR3 sequence: CASSLRAGNTGELFF. DNA sequence: TGTGCCAGCAGCTTGAGGGCGGGGAACACCGGGGAGCTGTTTTTT.